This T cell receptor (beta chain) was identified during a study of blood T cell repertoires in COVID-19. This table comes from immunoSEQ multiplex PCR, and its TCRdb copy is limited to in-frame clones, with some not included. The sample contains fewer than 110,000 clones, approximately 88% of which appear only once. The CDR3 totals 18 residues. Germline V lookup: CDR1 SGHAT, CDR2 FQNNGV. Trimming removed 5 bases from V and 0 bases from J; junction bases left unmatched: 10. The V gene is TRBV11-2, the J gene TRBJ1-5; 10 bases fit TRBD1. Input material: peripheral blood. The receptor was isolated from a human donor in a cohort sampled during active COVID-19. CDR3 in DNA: TGTGCCAGCAGCCGATTACCGGGACAGGGGAATAGCAATCAGCCCCAGCATTTT. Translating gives CASSRLPGQGNSNQPQHF.